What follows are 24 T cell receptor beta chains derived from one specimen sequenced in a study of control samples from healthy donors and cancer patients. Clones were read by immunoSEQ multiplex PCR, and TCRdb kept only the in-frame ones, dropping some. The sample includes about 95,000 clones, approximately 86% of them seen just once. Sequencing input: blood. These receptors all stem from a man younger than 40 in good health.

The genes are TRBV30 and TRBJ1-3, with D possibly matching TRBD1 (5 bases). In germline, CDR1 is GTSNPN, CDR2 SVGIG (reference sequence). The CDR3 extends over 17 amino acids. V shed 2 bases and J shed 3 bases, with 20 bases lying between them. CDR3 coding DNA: TGTGCCTGGAGTTTCCCTTCCGGGACCCCTTTTGGAAACACCATATATTTT. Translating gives CAWSFPSGTPFGNTIYF.

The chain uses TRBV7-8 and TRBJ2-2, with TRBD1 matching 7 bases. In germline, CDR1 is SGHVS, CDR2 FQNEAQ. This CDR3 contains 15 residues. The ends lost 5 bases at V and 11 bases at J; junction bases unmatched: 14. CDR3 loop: CASSGDRAKLPELFF. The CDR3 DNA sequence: TGTGCCAGCAGCGGTGACAGGGCAAAATTACCCGAGCTGTTTTTT. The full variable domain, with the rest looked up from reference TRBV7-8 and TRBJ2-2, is GAGVSQSPRYKVAKRGQDVALRCDPISGHVSLFWYQQALGQGPEFLTYFQNEAQLDKSGLPSDRFFAERPEGSVSTLKIQRTQQEDSAVYLCASSGDRAKLPELFFGEGSRLTVL.

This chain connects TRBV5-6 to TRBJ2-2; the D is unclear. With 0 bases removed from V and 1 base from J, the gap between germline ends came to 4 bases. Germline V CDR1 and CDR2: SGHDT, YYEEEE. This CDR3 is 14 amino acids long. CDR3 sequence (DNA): TGTGCCAGCAGCTTGGCACAGAACACCGGGGAGCTGTTTTTT. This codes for CASSLAQNTGELFF.

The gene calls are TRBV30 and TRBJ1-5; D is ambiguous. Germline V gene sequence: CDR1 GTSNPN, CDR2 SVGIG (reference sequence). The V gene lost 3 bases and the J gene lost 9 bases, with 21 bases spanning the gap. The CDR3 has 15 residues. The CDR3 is CAWSLDSTKSGPQHF. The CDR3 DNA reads TGTGCCTGGAGCCTGGACTCAACTAAGTCGGGGCCCCAGCATTTT.

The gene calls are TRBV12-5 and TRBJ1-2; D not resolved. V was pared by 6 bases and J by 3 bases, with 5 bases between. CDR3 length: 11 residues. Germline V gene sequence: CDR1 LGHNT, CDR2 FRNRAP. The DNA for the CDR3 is TGTGCTAGTGGAATGGACTATGGCTACACCTTC. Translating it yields CASGMDYGYTF.

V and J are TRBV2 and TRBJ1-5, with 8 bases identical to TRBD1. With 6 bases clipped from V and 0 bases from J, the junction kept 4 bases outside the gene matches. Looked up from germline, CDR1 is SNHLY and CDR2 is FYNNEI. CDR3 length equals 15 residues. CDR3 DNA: TGTGCCAGCAGGGCGGACAGGGTTAGCAATCAGCCCCAGCATTTT. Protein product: CASRADRVSNQPQHF.

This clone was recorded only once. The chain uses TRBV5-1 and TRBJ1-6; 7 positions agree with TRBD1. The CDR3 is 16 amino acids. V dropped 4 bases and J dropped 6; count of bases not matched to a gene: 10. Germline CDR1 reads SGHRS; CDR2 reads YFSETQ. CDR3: CASSAEVTGSNSPLHF. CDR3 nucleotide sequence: TGCGCCAGCAGCGCGGAAGTGACAGGGAGTAATTCACCCCTCCACTTT.

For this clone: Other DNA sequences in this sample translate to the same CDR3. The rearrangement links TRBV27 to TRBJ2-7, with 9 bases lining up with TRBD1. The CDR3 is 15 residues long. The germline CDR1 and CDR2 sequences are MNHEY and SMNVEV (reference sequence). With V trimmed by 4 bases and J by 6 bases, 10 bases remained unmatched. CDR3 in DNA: TGTGCCAGCAGTTCGCTACAGGGGGCAGAAAGCGAGCAGTACTTC. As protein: CASSSLQGAESEQYF.

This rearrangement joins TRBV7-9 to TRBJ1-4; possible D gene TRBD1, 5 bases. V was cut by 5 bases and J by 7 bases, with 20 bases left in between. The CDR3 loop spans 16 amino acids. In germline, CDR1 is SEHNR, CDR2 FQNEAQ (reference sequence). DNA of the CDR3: TGTGCCAGCAGCCCGACCGGGTCTTTGGGGGGTGAAAAACTGTTTTTT. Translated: CASSPTGSLGGEKLFF.

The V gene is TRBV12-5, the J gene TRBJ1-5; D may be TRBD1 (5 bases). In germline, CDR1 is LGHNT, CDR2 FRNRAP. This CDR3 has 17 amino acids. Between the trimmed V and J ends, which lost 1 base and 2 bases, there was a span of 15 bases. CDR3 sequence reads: CASGLDQGGWGNQPQHF. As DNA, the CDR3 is TGTGCTAGTGGTTTGGATCAGGGCGGGTGGGGCAATCAGCCCCAGCATTTT.

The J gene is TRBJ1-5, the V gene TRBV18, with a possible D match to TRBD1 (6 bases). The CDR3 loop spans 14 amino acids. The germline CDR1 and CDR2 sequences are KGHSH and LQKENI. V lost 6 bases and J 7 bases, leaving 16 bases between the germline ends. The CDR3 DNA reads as TGTGCCAGCTCCCTCGGACAGAGTAACCAGCCCCAGCATTTT. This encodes CASSLGQSNQPQHF.

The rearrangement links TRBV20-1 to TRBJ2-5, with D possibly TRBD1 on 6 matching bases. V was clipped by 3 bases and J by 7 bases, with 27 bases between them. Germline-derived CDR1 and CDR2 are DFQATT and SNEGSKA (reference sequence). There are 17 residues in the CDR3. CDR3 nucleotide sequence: TGCAGTGCTAGTGGGTTCCTCACCCCGGGGAGAGGGGGGACCCAGTACTTC. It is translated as CSASGFLTPGRGGTQYF.

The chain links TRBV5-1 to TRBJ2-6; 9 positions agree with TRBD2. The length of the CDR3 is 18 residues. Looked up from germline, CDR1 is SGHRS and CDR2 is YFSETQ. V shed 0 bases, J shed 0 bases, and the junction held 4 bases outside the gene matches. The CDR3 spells CASSLVLAGSSGANVLTF. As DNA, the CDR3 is TGCGCCAGCAGCTTGGTTCTAGCGGGGAGCTCTGGGGCCAACGTCCTGACTTTC.

This CDR3 is CASSEAGASEQFF. The CDR3 DNA follows: TGTGCCAGCAGTGAAGCGGGAGCCAGTGAGCAGTTCTTC. V usage is TRBV6-1 and J usage is TRBJ2-1; a possible D gene is TRBD2 (5 bases). Germline assignment: CDR1 MNHNS and CDR2 SASEGT. Trimming removed 0 bases from V and 9 bases from J, with 9 bases in between. There are 13 residues in the CDR3.

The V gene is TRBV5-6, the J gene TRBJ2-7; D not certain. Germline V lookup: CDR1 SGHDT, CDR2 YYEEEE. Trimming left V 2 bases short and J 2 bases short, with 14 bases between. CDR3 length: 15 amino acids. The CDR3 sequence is CASSFSKHPAYEQYF. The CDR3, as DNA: TGTGCCAGCAGCTTCTCCAAACATCCGGCCTACGAGCAGTACTTC.

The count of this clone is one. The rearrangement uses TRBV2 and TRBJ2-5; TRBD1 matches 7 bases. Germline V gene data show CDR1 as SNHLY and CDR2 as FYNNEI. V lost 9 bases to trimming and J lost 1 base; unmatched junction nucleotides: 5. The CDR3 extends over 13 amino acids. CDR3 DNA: TGTGCCAGTAACCGGGACAGCCAAGAGACCCAGTACTTC. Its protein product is CASNRDSQETQYF.

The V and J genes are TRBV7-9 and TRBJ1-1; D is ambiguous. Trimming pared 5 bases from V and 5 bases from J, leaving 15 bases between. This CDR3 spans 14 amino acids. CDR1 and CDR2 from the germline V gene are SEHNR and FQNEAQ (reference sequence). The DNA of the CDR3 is TGTGCCAGCAGCGCACAAGGAGGAGGGACTGAAGCTTTCTTT. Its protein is CASSAQGGGTEAFF. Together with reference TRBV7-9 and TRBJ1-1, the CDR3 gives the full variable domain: DTGVSQNPRHKITKRGQNVTFRCDPISEHNRLYWYRQTLGQGPEFLTYFQNEAQLEKSRLLSDRFSAERPKGSFSTLEIQRTEQGDSAMYLCASSAQGGGTEAFFGQGTRLTVV.

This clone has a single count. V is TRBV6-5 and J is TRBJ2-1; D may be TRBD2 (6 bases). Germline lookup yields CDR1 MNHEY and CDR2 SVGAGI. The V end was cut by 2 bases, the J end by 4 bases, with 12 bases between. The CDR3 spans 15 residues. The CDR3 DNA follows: TGTGCCAGCAGTTACGATCGGGGAGGTTACAATGAGCAGTTCTTC. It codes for CASSYDRGGYNEQFF.

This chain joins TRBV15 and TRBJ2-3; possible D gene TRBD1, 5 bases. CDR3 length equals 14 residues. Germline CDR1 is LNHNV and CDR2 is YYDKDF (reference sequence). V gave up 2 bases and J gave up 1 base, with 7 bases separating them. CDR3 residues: CATSRKTGTDTQYF. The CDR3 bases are TGTGCCACCAGCAGAAAGACAGGCACAGATACGCAGTATTTT.

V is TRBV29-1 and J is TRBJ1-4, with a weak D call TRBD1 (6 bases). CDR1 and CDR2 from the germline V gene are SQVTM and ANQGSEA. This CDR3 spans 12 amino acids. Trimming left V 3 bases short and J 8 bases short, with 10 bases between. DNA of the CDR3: TGCAGCGTTGAGGCCGGGACAGAAAAACTGTTTTTT. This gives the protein CSVEAGTEKLFF.

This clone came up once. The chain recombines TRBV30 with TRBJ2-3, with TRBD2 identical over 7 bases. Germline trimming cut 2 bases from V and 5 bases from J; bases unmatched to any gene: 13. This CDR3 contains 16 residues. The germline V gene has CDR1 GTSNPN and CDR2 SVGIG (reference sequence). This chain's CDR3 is CAWSSGERGGLDTQYF. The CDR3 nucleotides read TGTGCCTGGAGTTCCGGGGAGCGGGGCGGACTAGATACGCAGTATTTT.

In DNA form, the CDR3 reads TGTGCCAGCTCACCCGAGAGAGGGGGTAGCAACGAGCAGTACTTC. It encodes CASSPERGGSNEQYF. The chain is built from TRBV18 and TRBJ2-7; D might be TRBD1 (6 bases). The CDR3 contains 15 residues. The V gene's germline CDR1 is KGHSH and CDR2 LQKENI. Trimming left V 3 bases short and J 5 bases short, with 17 bases between.

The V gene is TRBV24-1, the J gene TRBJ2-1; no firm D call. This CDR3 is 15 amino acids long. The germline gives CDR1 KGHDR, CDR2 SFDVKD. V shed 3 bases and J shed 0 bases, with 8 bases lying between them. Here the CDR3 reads CATSDPVTSYNEQFF. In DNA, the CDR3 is TGTGCCACCAGTGATCCGGTGACCTCCTACAATGAGCAGTTCTTC.

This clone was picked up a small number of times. CDR3 region: CASSLTGGDGYTF. The CDR3 region has the DNA TGCGCCAGCAGCCTTACAGGGGGCGATGGCTACACCTTC. The V gene is TRBV5-1, the J gene TRBJ1-2; 9 bases match TRBD1. With 4 bases clipped from V and 6 bases from J, the junction kept 4 bases outside the gene matches. This CDR3 contains 13 residues. Germline V lookup: CDR1 SGHRS, CDR2 YFSETQ.